The rows below give T cell receptor beta chains drawn from one sample of a study of T cells in narcolepsy. TCRdb's copy holds only in-frame clones and misses some; the assay was immunoSEQ multiplex PCR. The table has tens of thousands of clones, 85% to 90% seen once. Sequencing was performed on CD45RA- memory CD4+ T cells from PBMCs. All receptors come from a human donor with narcolepsy. The CDR3 runs from the conserved cysteine through the conserved F or W. The D gene is left open where the match is weak. Some rows mark clone size as missing; the rest say once, few, many or name a class of expanded clone.

TRBV28	-	TRBJ1-6	-	15	CAIIPSQGGYSPLHF	TGTGCCATCATCCCATCCCAGGGAGGATACTCACCCCTCCACTTT
TRBV19	-	TRBJ2-1	-	12	CATNPGDNEQFF	TGTGCCACTAATCCAGGGGACAATGAGCAGTTCTTC
TRBV5-1	-	TRBJ1-3	-	13	CASSSSSGNTIYF	TGCGCCAGCAGCTCGAGCTCTGGAAACACCATATATTTT
TRBV30	-	TRBJ1-5	-	13	CAWSLYSNQPQHF	TGTGCCTGGAGTTTATATAGCAATCAGCCCCAGCATTTT
TRBV11-1	-	TRBJ2-6	-	15	CASSKRQFGANVLTF	TGTGCCAGCAGCAAACGACAATTTGGGGCCAACGTCCTGACTTTC
TRBV4-1	-	TRBJ1-1	-	14	CASSQPIRDTEAFF	TGCGCCAGCAGCCAACCCATAAGGGACACTGAAGCTTTCTTT
TRBV25-1	-	TRBJ1-2	-	13	CASSEYLNYGYTF	TGTGCCAGCAGTGAATATCTGAACTATGGCTACACCTTC
TRBV2	-	TRBJ1-5	-	17	CASSGTWTSYSNQPQHF	TGTGCCAGCAGCGGAACTTGGACCTCATATAGCAATCAGCCCCAGCATTTT
TRBV5-1	once	TRBJ2-1	TRBD2	15	CASSLYGTRDDEQFF	TGCGCCAGCAGCTTGTATGGGACTAGAGATGATGAGCAGTTCTTC
TRBV11-2	-	TRBJ2-7	-	11	CASSFGNEQYF	TGTGCCAGCAGCTTTGGCAACGAGCAGTACTTC
TRBV27	-	TRBJ1-3	-	15	CASSNTYSSGNTIYF	TGTGCCAGCAGTAACACTTACAGCTCTGGAAACACCATATATTTT
TRBV5-6	-	TRBJ2-3	-	16	CASSLNSGIGTDTQYF	TGTGCCAGCAGCCTTAACTCGGGTATAGGAACAGATACGCAGTATTTT
TRBV6-1	-	TRBJ2-5	-	13	CASRRRIEETQYF	TGTGCCAGCAGGAGACGGATAGAAGAGACCCAGTACTTC
TRBV30	-	TRBJ1-1	-	14	CAWSAQTGNTEAFF	TGTGCCTGGAGTGCACAGACAGGGAACACTGAAGCTTTCTTT
TRBV4-3	once	TRBJ2-1	-	15	CASSQGLGGYNEQFF	TGCGCCAGCAGCCAAGGCCTAGGGGGTTACAATGAGCAGTTCTTC
TRBV5-1	-	TRBJ2-2	TRBD2	17	CASSGGTSGGATGELFF	TGCGCCAGCAGCGGGGGGACTAGCGGGGGTGCCACCGGGGAGCTGTTTTTT
TRBV6-1	-	TRBJ1-2	-	14	CASSDGKGNYGYTF	TGTGCCAGCAGTGATGGAAAAGGGAACTATGGCTACACCTTC
TRBV4-3	-	TRBJ1-6	-	15	CASSPVSSYNSPLHF	TGCGCCAGCAGCCCCGTGAGTTCCTATAATTCACCCCTCCACTTT
TRBV7-8	-	TRBJ2-3	-	16	CASSLWVGERTDTQYF	TGTGCCAGCAGCTTATGGGTGGGGGAACGCACAGATACGCAGTATTTT
TRBV27	-	TRBJ2-3	TRBD2	16	CASSLGLAGNTDTQYF	TGTGCCAGCAGTTTGGGACTAGCGGGGAACACAGATACGCAGTATTTT
TRBV7-8	once	TRBJ2-2	-	15	CASSLMFGDTGELFF	TGTGCCAGCAGCTTAATGTTCGGTGACACCGGGGAGCTGTTTTTT
TRBV9	-	TRBJ2-2	-	13	CASGRGRNGELFF	TGTGCCAGCGGCCGGGGGCGGAACGGGGAGCTGTTTTTT
TRBV19	once	TRBJ1-3	-	15	CASSITRGPGNTIYF	TGTGCCAGTAGTATCACCCGGGGCCCCGGAAACACCATATATTTT
TRBV5-1	-	TRBJ2-7	-	13	CASSLARSYEQYF	TGCGCCAGCAGCTTGGCCAGGAGCTACGAGCAGTACTTC
TRBV28	-	TRBJ1-2	TRBD1	16	CASSSIQGAGGYGYTF	TGTGCCAGCAGTTCCATTCAGGGGGCAGGAGGCTATGGCTACACCTTC
TRBV25-1	few	TRBJ1-2	-	12	CASSHSGVAYTF	TGTGCCAGCAGTCACTCAGGAGTCGCCTACACCTTC
TRBV5-6	-	TRBJ2-7	TRBD1	17	CASSLGLFGTGPDEQYF	TGTGCCAGCAGCTTGGGCCTTTTCGGGACAGGGCCCGACGAGCAGTACTTC